The entry below gives a single TCR beta chain sequence along with its context. Its antigen is unidentified. The repertoire was sequenced with immunoSEQ multiplex PCR; TCRdb's copy has only in-frame clones and lacks some. This sample has 65,000 to 70,000 clones; 80% occur once, and the top ten carry approximately 2.1%. This sample stems from a study of OX40 agonist ivuxolimab in advanced cancers. Study conclusions and caveats: Some nonresponders likewise displayed low normalized T-cell clonal expansion. Expanded clones tended on average to be more numerous among CD8+ T cells than CD4+. Among the lowest peripheral clonal expansion occurred in 0.1-3.0 mg/kg partial responders.

CDR3 length equals 14 residues. The germline V gene encodes CDR1 SGHRS and CDR2 YFSETQ. The V gene end was trimmed by 2 bases and the J gene end by 10 bases; junction bases not matched to a gene: 5. Here the sequenced sample was CD4+ or CD8+ T cells sorted from blood, taken in a trial of the OX40 agonist ivuxolimab. The origin of this receptor is an adult with an advanced solid tumor such as melanoma, head and neck, liver or kidney cancer. The chain employs TRBV5-1 and TRBJ2-1; 11 bases align to TRBD2. Here the CDR3 reads CASSFGTSGVEQFF. The CDR3, as DNA: TGCGCCAGCAGCTTTGGGACTAGCGGAGTCGAGCAGTTCTTC.